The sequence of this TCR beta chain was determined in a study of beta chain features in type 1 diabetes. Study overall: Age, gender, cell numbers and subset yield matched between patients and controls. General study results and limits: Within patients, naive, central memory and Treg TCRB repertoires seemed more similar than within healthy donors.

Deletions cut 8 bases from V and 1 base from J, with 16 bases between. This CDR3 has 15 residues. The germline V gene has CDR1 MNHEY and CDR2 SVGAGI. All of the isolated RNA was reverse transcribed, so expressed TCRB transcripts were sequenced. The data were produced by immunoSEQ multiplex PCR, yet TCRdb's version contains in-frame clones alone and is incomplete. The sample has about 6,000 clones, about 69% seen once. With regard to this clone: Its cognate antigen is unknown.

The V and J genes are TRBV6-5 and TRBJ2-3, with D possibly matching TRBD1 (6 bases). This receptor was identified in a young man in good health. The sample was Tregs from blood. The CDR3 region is CASRQTGWGTDTQYF. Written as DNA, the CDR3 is TGTGCCAGCCGGCAAACAGGGTGGGGCACAGATACGCAGTATTTT.